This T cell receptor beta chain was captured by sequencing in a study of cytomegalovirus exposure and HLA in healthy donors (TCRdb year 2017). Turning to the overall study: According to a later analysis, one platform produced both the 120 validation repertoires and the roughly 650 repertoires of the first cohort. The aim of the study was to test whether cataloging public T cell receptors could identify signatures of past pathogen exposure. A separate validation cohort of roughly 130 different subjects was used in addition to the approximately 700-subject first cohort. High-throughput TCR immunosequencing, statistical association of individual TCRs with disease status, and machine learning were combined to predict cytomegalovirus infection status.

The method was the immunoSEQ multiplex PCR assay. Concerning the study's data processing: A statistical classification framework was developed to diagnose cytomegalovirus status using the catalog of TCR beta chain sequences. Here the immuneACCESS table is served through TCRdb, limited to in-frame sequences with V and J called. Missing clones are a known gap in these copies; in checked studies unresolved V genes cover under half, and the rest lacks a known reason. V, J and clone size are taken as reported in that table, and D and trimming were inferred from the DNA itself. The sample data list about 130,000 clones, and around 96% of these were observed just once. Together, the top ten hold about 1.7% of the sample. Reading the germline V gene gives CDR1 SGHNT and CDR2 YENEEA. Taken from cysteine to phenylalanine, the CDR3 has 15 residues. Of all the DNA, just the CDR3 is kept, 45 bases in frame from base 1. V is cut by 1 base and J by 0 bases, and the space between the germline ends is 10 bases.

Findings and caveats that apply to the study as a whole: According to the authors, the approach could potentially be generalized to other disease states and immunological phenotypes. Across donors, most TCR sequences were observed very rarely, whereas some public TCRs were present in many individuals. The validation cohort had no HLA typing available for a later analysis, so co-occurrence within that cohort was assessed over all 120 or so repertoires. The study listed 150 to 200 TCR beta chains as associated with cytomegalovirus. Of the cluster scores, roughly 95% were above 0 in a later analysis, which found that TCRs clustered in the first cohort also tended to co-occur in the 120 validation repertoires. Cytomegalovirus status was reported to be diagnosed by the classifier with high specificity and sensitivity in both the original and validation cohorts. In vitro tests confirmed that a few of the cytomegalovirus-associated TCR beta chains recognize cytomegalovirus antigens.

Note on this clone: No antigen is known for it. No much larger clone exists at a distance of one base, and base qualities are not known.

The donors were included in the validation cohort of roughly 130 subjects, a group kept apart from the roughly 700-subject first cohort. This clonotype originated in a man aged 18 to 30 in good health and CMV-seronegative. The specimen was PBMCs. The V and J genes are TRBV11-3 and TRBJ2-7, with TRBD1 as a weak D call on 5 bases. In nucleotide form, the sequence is TGTGCCAGCAGCTTAGGGGAAAGGGGCTCCTACGAGCAGTACTTC. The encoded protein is CASSLGERGSYEQYF.